This is a list of T cell receptor beta chains from one sample in a study of blood T cells in healthy people across ages. TCRdb reprocessed the 5' RACE reads via MiXCR and lists one record per CDR3 protein. Of under 2,000,000 distinct CDR3 sequences listed, about 50% are singletons. Source material: blood. The source is a woman in her thirties or forties in good health. Each CDR3 is given with its conserved first and last residue.

15	TRBV25-1	CASSEGTFQPYGYTF
15	TRBV4-3	CASSQETGVADTQYF
14	TRBV12-3/TRBV12-4	CASSSSASTDTQYF
15	TRBV6-5	CASSYSSGGAYEQYF
16	TRBV10-1	CASSVGLAGDRETQYF
13	TRBV6-1	CASSDGFDTEAFF
15	TRBV20-1	CSASLSGVADQPQHF
14	TRBV12-3/TRBV12-4	CASTLGGASLAQYF
14	TRBV21-1	CASSKRRAQETQYF
16	TRBV7-9	CASSSFGSGRPDTQYF
12	TRBV29-1	CSVATRAYEQYF
14	TRBV7-2	CASSDGGGFYEQYF
16	TRBV28	CASSLRLAHNVNEQFF
13	TRBV20-1	CSAPRDSRETQYF
15	TRBV7-2	CAISIRDRESYEQYF
17	TRBV25-1	CASSDLSRTGPQETQYF
11	TRBV29-1	CSVPEGETQYF
18	TRBV6-1	CASSQSRDVWISNQPQHF
14	TRBV20-1	CSASSAGITYEQYF
15	TRBV7-9	CASSLDPRGKNIQYF
13	TRBV20-1	CSAVRGGYNEQFF
14	TRBV12-3/TRBV12-4	CASSLWQNNYEQYF
15	TRBV6-6	CASSLPAGATDTQYF
18	TRBV7-9	CASSLLAGEGADSDTQYF
16	TRBV7-2	CASSSRTGSPNTEAFF
16	TRBV20-1	CSARYYLERGANIQYF
16	TRBV7-2	CASSLLTLSRTYGYTF
14	TRBV7-2	CASSDARAKNIQYF
16	TRBV10-3	CAISESLASGNNEQFF
15	TRBV25-1	CASSDLRAPPQTQYF
15	TRBV3-1	CASSPSVSAYNEQFF
13	TRBV20-1	CSVGTGVDQPQHF
15	TRBV4-1	CASSQIQENTYEQYF
15	TRBV6-5	CASSYSWGYTEKLFF
11	TRBV20-1	CSAELQGEQFF
17	TRBV6-2/TRBV6-3	CASSDTKPGQGTYEQYF
16	TRBV11-2	CASSLAGQLGKNIQYF
15	TRBV5-6	CASSDRDRAPDTQYF
14	TRBV6-4	CVSSLGGAGDTQYF
14	TRBV5-5	CSSSLPPGLDTQYF
15	TRBV6-2/TRBV6-3	CASSPGDRRPEQQYF
16	TRBV29-1	CSVEGRHRGSQSEQFF
15	TRBV6-5	CASTKGDRESYGYTF
17	TRBV6-6	CASSYSTGTGGGDTQYF
12	TRBV2	CASSGTASEQFF
17	TRBV4-3	CASSLRTSGGAKDTQYF
16	TRBV7-2	CASSLEQFGAKNIQYF
15	TRBV29-1	CSVVGGGSSTDTQYF
16	TRBV14	CASSQARGQLKNIQYF